The 31 T cell receptor beta chains below were found in one sample sequenced in a study of CD8+CD57+ T cells in acquired aplastic anemia. Genomic DNA, serving as template, underwent TCR beta VDJ and CDR3 profiling. TCRdb itself ran the reads through MiXCR, one entry per CDR3 protein. The top ten clones hold 46% of a sample with under 200,000 distinct CDR3 sequences, under 70% of them seen once. Sequenced material: sorted CD4+, CD8+, or CD8+CD57+ T cells (not recorded which) from PBMCs. These receptors were taken from a human donor with severe aplastic anemia or a healthy control (not recorded which).

The CDR3 sequence is CASSDSGGKDEQFF. The CDR3 DNA sequence: TGCGCCAGCAGTGACAGCGGGGGGAAGGATGAGCAGTTCTTC. V gene TRBV10-1 combines with J gene TRBJ2-1; 9 nucleotides align to TRBD2. CDR3 length equals 14 residues. CDR1 and CDR2 from the germline V gene are WNHNN and SYGVQD (reference sequence). The trim removed 3 bases at V and 8 bases at J, leaving 5 bases unmatched.

This clonotype was seen only a few times. A read error may explain this, as a much larger clone is one base away. Since the CDR3 does not end with the conserved phenylalanine or tryptophan, this likely comes from a read error. The V and J genes are TRBV12-3 or TRBV12-4 and TRBJ2-1; no definite D call. The CDR3 totals 13 residues. V was cut by 7 bases and J by 4 bases, with 11 bases left in between. The CDR3 nucleotides are TGTGCCAGCATGGGCGGCTCGTACAATGAGCAGTTCTCC. As protein: CASMGGSYNEQFS.

The V and J genes are TRBV24-1 and TRBJ1-2, with D perhaps matching TRBD1 (6 bases). Germline CDR1 is KGHDR and CDR2 is SFDVKD. The CDR3 sequence is 15 residues long. V was shortened by 4 bases and J by 7 bases, with 18 bases between the two germline ends. The CDR3 reads CATSDPGQSEGGYTF. The CDR3 nucleotides are TGTGCCACCAGTGACCCCGGACAGTCGGAGGGTGGCTACACCTTC.

The J gene is TRBJ2-7, the V gene TRBV7-2; tentatively, D is TRBD1 or TRBD2 (7 bases each). The CDR3 loop spans 16 amino acids. Germline values: CDR1 SGHTA, CDR2 FQGNSA. Deletions cut 5 bases from V and 2 bases from J, with 19 bases between. The CDR3 spells CASSGPGGAGTYEQYF. CDR3 DNA sequence: TGTGCCAGCAGCGGACCAGGGGGGGCAGGGACCTACGAGCAGTACTTC.

This chain links TRBV9 with TRBJ2-1; no reliable D call. Between the trimmed V and J ends, which lost 5 bases and 8 bases, there was a span of 11 bases. CDR1 is SGDLS, CDR2 YYNGEE, per germline. The CDR3 totals 12 residues. The CDR3 region has the DNA TGTGCCAGCAGAACAAGTTTGCATGAGCAGTTCTTC. Amino acids: CASRTSLHEQFF.

The genes are TRBV5-1 and TRBJ1-1; possibly TRBD1 for D (6 bases). Germline V CDR1 and CDR2: SGHRS, YFSETQ. The CDR3 is 14 residues long. The V and J ends lost 4 bases and 3 bases respectively, with 13 bases between them. In DNA form, the CDR3 reads TGCGCCAGCAGCAAAGGGGGTTTGGACACTGAAGCTTTCTTT. This translates into CASSKGGLDTEAFF.

The chain uses TRBV15 and TRBJ2-1; D is unresolved. The CDR3 is 14 residues long. The ends were cut back, 1 base at V and 10 bases at J, with 14 bases in the middle. Germline-derived CDR1 and CDR2 are LNHNV and YYDKDF (reference sequence). CDR3 sequence: CATSRGGDLVEQFF. CDR3 coding DNA: TGTGCCACCAGCAGAGGGGGTGATTTAGTGGAGCAGTTCTTC.

The V and J genes are TRBV27 and TRBJ2-2; D is uncertain. The germline gives CDR1 MNHEY, CDR2 SMNVEV (reference sequence). The CDR3 has 13 amino acids. V lost 3 bases and J 4 bases, leaving 6 bases between the germline ends. CDR3 sequence (DNA): TGTGCCAGCAGTTTTCGCAGCACCGGGGAGCTGTTTTTT. Its protein product is CASSFRSTGELFF.

The V call is TRBV20-1, the J call TRBJ1-5; 9 bases align to TRBD1. Unmatched junction bases numbered 5, after V lost 6 bases and J lost 5 bases. The germline V gene encodes CDR1 DFQATT and CDR2 SNEGSKA (reference sequence). The CDR3 is made up of 13 amino acids. The CDR3 region has the DNA TGCAGTGCGGGACAGGGTCGTGATCAGCCCCAGCATTTT. Translated: CSAGQGRDQPQHF.

The rearrangement uses TRBV7-2 and TRBJ2-3; 7 positions match TRBD2. V gave up 8 bases and J gave up 3 bases; unmatched junction bases: 14. This CDR3 has 16 amino acids. The germline V gene has CDR1 SGHTA and CDR2 FQGNSA. Here the CDR3 reads CASQPGSGITTDTQYF. CDR3 bases: TGTGCCAGCCAACCGGGGAGCGGGATAACTACAGATACGCAGTATTTT.

This clonotype appeared once. The chain couples TRBV10-3 to TRBJ1-5; the D is unclear. The V gene lost 5 bases and the J gene lost 4 bases, with 6 bases spanning the gap. Germline V gene sequence: CDR1 ENHRY, CDR2 SYGVKD. The CDR3 totals 12 residues. CDR3 nucleotide sequence: TGTGCCATCAGTTCAGATAATCAGCCCCAGCATTTT. Amino acids: CAISSDNQPQHF.

The CDR3 nucleotides are TGTGCCAGCAGTGGACAGCGTAGAGCCGATGAGCAGTTCTTC. Its translation is CASSGQRRADEQFF. V gene TRBV2 combines with J gene TRBJ2-1; possibly TRBD1 for D (5 bases). The germline gives CDR1 SNHLY, CDR2 FYNNEI. Trimming removed 4 bases from V and 8 bases from J, with 15 bases in between. The CDR3 extends over 14 amino acids.

The table lists this clonotype with many counts. One junction end does not reproduce the germline sequence, and a read error may be involved. The rearrangement uses TRBV5-1 and TRBJ1-2, with TRBD1 identical over 8 bases. The CDR3 contains 13 residues. CDR1 and CDR2 (germline): SGHRS, YFSETQ. The CDR3 protein is CTSTPTGGYGYTF. Here the CDR3 DNA reads TGCACCAGCACCCCCACAGGGGGCTATGGCTACACCTTC.

V usage is TRBV29-1 and J usage is TRBJ1-1, with D unresolved. The CDR3 loop spans 13 amino acids. In germline, CDR1 is SQVTM, CDR2 ANQGSEA. Trimming cost V 5 bases and J 1 base, with 11 bases left between them. CDR3 loop: CSVLGGRNTEAFF. As DNA, the CDR3 is TGCAGCGTTTTGGGAGGCAGGAACACTGAAGCTTTCTTT.

J is TRBJ2-5 and V is TRBV25-1; 9 nucleotides align to TRBD2. V shed 4 bases and J 3 bases; nucleotides not matched to a gene: 6. The germline gives CDR1 MGHDK, CDR2 SYGVNS. The CDR3 extends over 15 amino acids. CDR3 in amino acids: CASSVAGDIKETQYF. In nucleotides, the CDR3 is TGTGCCAGCAGTGTAGCGGGGGACATCAAAGAGACCCAGTACTTC.

The chain is built from TRBV29-1 and TRBJ1-2; D is ambiguous. V lost 0 bases and J lost 4, with 12 bases in between. This CDR3 is 14 amino acids long. Germline-derived CDR1 and CDR2 are SQVTM and ANQGSEA. The DNA of the CDR3 is TGCAGCGTTGAAGAGGATGAGGGCATCTATGGCTACACCTTC. It yields the protein CSVEEDEGIYGYTF.

The chain employs TRBV14 and TRBJ1-6, with 8 bases aligning to TRBD1. The CDR3 has 15 amino acids. Germline loops: CDR1 SGHDN, CDR2 FVKESK. With 4 bases clipped from V and 8 bases from J, the junction kept 7 bases outside the gene matches. DNA of the CDR3: TGTGCCAGCAGCCCGGACAGGGCCCCCCATTCACCCCTCCACTTT. Its translation is CASSPDRAPHSPLHF.

The rearrangement uses TRBV7-9 and TRBJ2-5; tentatively, D is TRBD2 (5 bases). Germline V gene data show CDR1 as SEHNR and CDR2 as FQNEAQ (reference sequence). V lost 4 bases and J 9 bases, leaving 9 bases between the germline ends. CDR3 length equals 11 residues. The CDR3 is CASSSPGAQYF. The CDR3 bases are TGTGCCAGCAGCTCGCCCGGGGCCCAGTACTTC.

The chain combines TRBV9 with TRBJ2-2, with a weak D call TRBD2 (5 bases). V lost 1 base, J lost 7 bases, and 8 bases lay in between. CDR3 length equals 13 residues. Per germline, CDR1 SGDLS and CDR2 YYNGEE. CDR3 DNA: TGTGCCAGCAGCGTACGAGGGTTCGGGGAGCTGTTTTTT. Translated: CASSVRGFGELFF.

V and J are TRBV7-9 and TRBJ1-2, with 9 bases matching TRBD1. The germline CDR1 and CDR2 sequences are SEHNR and FQNEAQ (reference sequence). The CDR3 length is 17 residues. The J segment lost 3 bases and the V segment lost 4 bases, leaving 12 bases of the junction unmatched. CDR3 sequence (DNA): TGTGCCAGCAGCTCCCCCTCCGGGACAGGGTCACACTATGGCTACACCTTC. Encoded protein: CASSSPSGTGSHYGYTF.

The rearrangement uses TRBV2 and TRBJ2-1, with 11 positions matching TRBD2. The germline gives CDR1 SNHLY, CDR2 FYNNEI. The length of the CDR3 is 14 residues. The V and J ends lost 10 bases and 2 bases, in that order; junction bases with no gene match: 4. The CDR3 loop is CANSTSGTYNEQFF. In nucleotides, the CDR3 is TGTGCCAACTCGACTAGCGGGACCTACAATGAGCAGTTCTTC.

The chain couples TRBV2 to TRBJ1-1; D not resolved. The V and J ends lost 4 bases and 0 bases respectively, with 0 bases between them. This CDR3 region has 11 residues. Germline V gives CDR1 SNHLY, CDR2 FYNNEI. This chain's CDR3 is CASSVNTEAFF. CDR3 DNA sequence: TGTGCCAGCAGTGTGAACACTGAAGCTTTCTTT.

V is TRBV19 and J is TRBJ1-3, with 7 bases that match TRBD1. The ends lost 4 bases at V and 0 bases at J; junction bases unmatched: 3. Germline lookup yields CDR1 LNHDA and CDR2 SQIVND (reference sequence). This CDR3 has 15 residues. As DNA, the CDR3 is TGTGCCAGTAGTACCGGGACAGTCTCTGGAAACACCATATATTTT. Its protein is CASSTGTVSGNTIYF.

J is TRBJ2-7 and V is TRBV19, with D possibly matching TRBD1 (6 bases). The CDR3 covers 14 residues. The germline V gene has CDR1 LNHDA and CDR2 SQIVND (reference sequence). Trimming left V 3 bases short and J 3 bases short, with 12 bases between. The CDR3 is CASSISTGNYEQYF. The DNA of the CDR3 is TGTGCCAGTAGTATCTCAACAGGGAACTACGAGCAGTACTTC.

On this clonotype itself: Relative to the germline gene, one junction end is altered; a read error may explain this. This chain uses TRBV10-3 with TRBJ1-1, with a possible D match to TRBD1 (5 bases). Germline V gene sequence: CDR1 ENHRY, CDR2 SYGVKD. The CDR3 sequence is 14 residues long. The DNA for the CDR3 is TGTGCCAGCAGTGGGGGAGCAGGGTTCACTGAAGCTTTCTTT. Its protein product is CASSGGAGFTEAFF.

The J gene is TRBJ2-1, the V gene TRBV10-3, with 11 positions matching TRBD1. V was clipped by 3 bases and J by 0 bases; unmatched bases: 4. The CDR3 has 17 amino acids. Germline CDR1 ENHRY, CDR2 SYGVKD. The CDR3 spells CAISDPGQGGSYNEQFF. CDR3 nucleotides: TGTGCCATCAGTGACCCGGGACAGGGGGGCTCCTACAATGAGCAGTTCTTC.

The chain links TRBV6-6 to TRBJ2-3; D is undetermined. CDR1 and CDR2 (germline): MNHNY, SVGAGI (reference sequence). Trimming took 8 bases from V and 4 from J, leaving 10 bases between them. The CDR3 contains 12 residues. The CDR3 sequence: CASSIRSDTQYF. The DNA for the CDR3 is TGTGCCAGCTCGATTCGGTCAGATACGCAGTATTTT.

This rearrangement joins TRBV29-1 to TRBJ2-7; 12 bases map to TRBD2. The germline gives CDR1 SQVTM, CDR2 ANQGSEA. The length of the CDR3 is 15 residues. The junction had 15 bases not matched to a gene; V was cut back by 6 bases and J by 9 bases. The CDR3 coding sequence is TGCAGCGTCTCCGCCGGGACTAGCGGGTCATTAAGGCAGTACTTC. This gives the protein CSVSAGTSGSLRQYF.

The V and J genes are TRBV7-8 and TRBJ1-4, with 11 bases lining up with TRBD1. Per germline, CDR1 SGHVS and CDR2 FQNEAQ. After removal of 5 bases from V and 2 bases from J, the junction contained 7 bases not matched to a gene. The CDR3 totals 17 residues. The CDR3 spells CASSPSRTGGTNEKLFF. CDR3 sequence (DNA): TGTGCCAGCAGCCCCTCGCGGACAGGGGGCACTAATGAAAAACTGTTTTTT. The complete variable domain, with remaining parts taken from reference TRBV7-8 and TRBJ1-4, reads GAGVSQSPRYKVAKRGQDVALRCDPISGHVSLFWYQQALGQGPEFLTYFQNEAQLDKSGLPSDRFFAERPEGSVSTLKIQRTQQEDSAVYLCASSPSRTGGTNEKLFFGSGTQLSVL.

This chain joins TRBV2 and TRBJ1-5; tentative D call: TRBD1 (6 bases). This CDR3 has 15 residues. V lost 5 bases, J lost 1 base, and 12 bases lay in between. CDR1 is SNHLY, CDR2 FYNNEI, per germline. CDR3 in amino acids: CASSYQGSSNQPQHF. In nucleotides, the CDR3 is TGTGCCAGCAGTTACCAGGGGTCAAGCAATCAGCCCCAGCATTTT.

The V call is TRBV19, the J call TRBJ1-2; 7 nucleotides match TRBD1. This CDR3 region has 13 residues. In germline, CDR1 is LNHDA, CDR2 SQIVND (reference sequence). Trimming removed 6 bases from V and 7 bases from J; junction bases left unmatched: 8. The CDR3 DNA is TGTGCCAGTAGCGATACAGGGGTTCCTGGCTACACCTTC. Its translation is CASSDTGVPGYTF.